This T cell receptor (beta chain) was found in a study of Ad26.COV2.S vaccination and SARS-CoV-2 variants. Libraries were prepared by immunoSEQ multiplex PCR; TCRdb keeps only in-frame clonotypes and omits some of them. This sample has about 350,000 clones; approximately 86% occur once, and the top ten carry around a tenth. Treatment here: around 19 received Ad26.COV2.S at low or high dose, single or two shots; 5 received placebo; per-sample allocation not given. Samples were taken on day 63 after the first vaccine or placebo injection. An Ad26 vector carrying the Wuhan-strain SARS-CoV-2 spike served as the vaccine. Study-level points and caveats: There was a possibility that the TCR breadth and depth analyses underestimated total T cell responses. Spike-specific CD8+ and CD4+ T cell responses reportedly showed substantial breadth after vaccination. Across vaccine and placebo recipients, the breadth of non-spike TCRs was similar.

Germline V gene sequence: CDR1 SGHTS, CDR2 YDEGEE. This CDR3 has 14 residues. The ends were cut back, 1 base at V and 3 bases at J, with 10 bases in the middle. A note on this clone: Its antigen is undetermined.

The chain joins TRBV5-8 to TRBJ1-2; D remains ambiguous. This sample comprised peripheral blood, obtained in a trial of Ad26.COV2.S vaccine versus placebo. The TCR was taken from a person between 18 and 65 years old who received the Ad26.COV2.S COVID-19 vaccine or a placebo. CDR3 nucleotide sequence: TGTGCCAGCAGCTTGCGGGATAGAGACTATGGCTACACCTTC. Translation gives CASSLRDRDYGYTF. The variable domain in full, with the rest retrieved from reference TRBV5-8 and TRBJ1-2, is EAGVTQSPTHLIKTRGQQATLRCSPISGHTSVYWYQQALGLGLQFLLWYDEGEERNRGNFPPRFSGRQFPNYSSELNVNALELEDSALYLCASSLRDRDYGYTFGSGTRLTVV.